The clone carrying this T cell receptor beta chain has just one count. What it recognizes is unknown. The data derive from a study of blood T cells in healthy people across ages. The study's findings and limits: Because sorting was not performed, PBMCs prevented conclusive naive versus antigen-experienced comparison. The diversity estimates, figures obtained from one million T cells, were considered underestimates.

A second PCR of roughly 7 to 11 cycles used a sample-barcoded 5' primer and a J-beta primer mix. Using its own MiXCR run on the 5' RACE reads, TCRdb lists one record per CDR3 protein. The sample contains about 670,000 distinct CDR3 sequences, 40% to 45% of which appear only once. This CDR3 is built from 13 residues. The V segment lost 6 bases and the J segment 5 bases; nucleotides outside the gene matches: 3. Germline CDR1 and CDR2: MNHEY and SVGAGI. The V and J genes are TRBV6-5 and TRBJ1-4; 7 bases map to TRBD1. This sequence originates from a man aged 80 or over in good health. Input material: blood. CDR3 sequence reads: CASRNRGNEKLFF. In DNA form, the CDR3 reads TGTGCCAGCAGGAACAGGGGCAATGAAAAACTGTTTTTT.